This T cell receptor (beta chain) appears in the sequencing data of a study of blood T cells in healthy people across ages. A sample-barcoded 5' primer and a J-beta primer mix were used in a second PCR of about 6 to 11 cycles. TCRdb recomputed calls from the 5' RACE reads with MiXCR, one row per CDR3 protein. The sample has approximately 490,000 distinct CDR3 sequences; 20% to 30% are singletons. This sample was also put to use in a study of T cells of mothers and their children.

Input material: blood. The TCR comes from a boy between 10 and 17 years old in good health.

DNA of the CDR3: TGTGCCAGCAGCGTAGTTGGGGGAGGCCGCGATGAGCAGTTCTTC. This translates into CASSVVGGGRDEQFF. V and J are TRBV9 and TRBJ2-1; D is possibly TRBD2 (6 bases). Germline CDR1 is SGDLS and CDR2 is YYNGEE. V gave up 0 bases and J gave up 8 bases, with 15 bases separating them. CDR3 length: 15 amino acids.